The 20 T cell receptor beta chains below come from one sample, sequenced in a study of untreated major depressive disorder. Here immunoSEQ multiplex PCR was the method, and the copy in TCRdb shows in-frame clones only, minus some. The table shows almost 20,000 clones, with roughly 84% occurring only once. The sample comprised CD4+ T cells from PBMCs. The source of these receptors is a woman in her 30s in good health.

This clone appeared a single time. The chain uses TRBV6-4 and TRBJ1-1; D remains unclear. The germline V and J ends were trimmed by 6 bases and 2 bases, with 16 bases remaining between them. From germline, CDR1 is MRHNA and CDR2 SNTAGT. The CDR3 extends over 15 amino acids. The CDR3 loop reads CASRPQANTNTEAFF. DNA for the CDR3: TGTGCCAGCAGACCTCAAGCTAACACCAACACTGAAGCTTTCTTT.

This clone was observed a handful of times. The chain uses TRBV27 and TRBJ2-7; 9 nucleotides agree with TRBD2. The germline V gene encodes CDR1 MNHEY and CDR2 SMNVEV (reference sequence). V gave up 5 bases and J gave up 1 base; unmatched junction bases: 6. This CDR3 spans 15 amino acids. In nucleotides, the CDR3 is TGTGCCAGCAGTAAGACTAGCGGAGCTTCCTACGAGCAGTACTTC. Translation: CASSKTSGASYEQYF.

This rearrangement joins TRBV2 to TRBJ2-7; D perhaps matches TRBD2 (6 bases). Trimming left V 3 bases short and J 2 bases short, with 11 bases between. The CDR3 loop spans 14 amino acids. Germline assignment: CDR1 SNHLY and CDR2 FYNNEI. The CDR3 spells CASSDGTGTYEQYF. CDR3 sequence (DNA): TGTGCCAGCAGTGATGGGACTGGAACCTACGAGCAGTACTTC.

The chain employs TRBV7-3 and TRBJ2-3; TRBD2 is a possible D gene (5 bases). The germline gives CDR1 SGHTA, CDR2 FQGTGA. V lost 1 base and J lost 6, with 8 bases in between. This CDR3 has 13 amino acids. CDR3 nucleotide sequence: TGTGCCAGCAGCTTAAGGGAGCGTGATACGCAGTATTTT. Translation: CASSLRERDTQYF.

The J gene is TRBJ2-7, the V gene TRBV18, with TRBD2 matching over 13 bases. Looked up from germline, CDR1 is KGHSH and CDR2 is LQKENI. Germline trimming cut 5 bases from V and 6 bases from J; bases unmatched to any gene: 4. The CDR3 is 14 residues long. The chain's CDR3 is CASSGLAGVGEQYF. CDR3 DNA sequence: TGTGCCAGCTCAGGACTAGCGGGAGTCGGCGAGCAGTACTTC.

This clone appeared once. This rearrangement joins TRBV27 to TRBJ2-7, with D hard to call. V was trimmed by 5 bases and J by 2 bases, leaving 19 bases between them. Germline lookup yields CDR1 MNHEY and CDR2 SMNVEV (reference sequence). This CDR3 region has 16 residues. The CDR3, as DNA: TGTGCCAGCAGTCCCTCGTTTGGTGGGTCTGCCTACGAGCAGTACTTC. Amino acid sequence: CASSPSFGGSAYEQYF.

The chain couples TRBV27 to TRBJ1-6; 12 positions match TRBD1. The CDR3 covers 14 residues. Looked up from germline, CDR1 is MNHEY and CDR2 is SMNVEV (reference sequence). The V and J ends lost 6 bases and 10 bases, in that order; junction bases with no gene match: 4. DNA for the CDR3: TGTGCCAGCAGCACCGGGACAGGGGGCTCACCCCTCCACTTT. Translation: CASSTGTGGSPLHF.

J is TRBJ2-2 and V is TRBV7-9; 8 nucleotides line up with TRBD2. Germline-derived CDR1 and CDR2 are SEHNR and FQNEAQ (reference sequence). V shed 2 bases and J 6 bases; nucleotides not matched to a gene: 8. The CDR3 is 16 residues long. The CDR3 sequence is CASSLSGLALPGELFF. Here the CDR3 DNA reads TGTGCCAGCAGCTTATCAGGACTAGCTCTGCCCGGGGAGCTGTTTTTT.

The chain links TRBV7-2 to TRBJ2-3, with TRBD1 matching 7 bases. The V and J ends lost 2 bases and 1 base, in that order; junction bases with no gene match: 3. Looked up from germline, CDR1 is SGHTA and CDR2 is FQGNSA. The CDR3 loop spans 15 amino acids. This CDR3 reads CASSLFQGGTDTQYF. The DNA for the CDR3 is TGTGCCAGCAGCTTATTCCAGGGGGGCACAGATACGCAGTATTTT.

The chain recombines TRBV9 with TRBJ2-7; 13 bases are shared with TRBD2. The CDR3 covers 15 residues. V shed 4 bases and J 3 bases; nucleotides not matched to a gene: 4. CDR1 is SGDLS, CDR2 YYNGEE, per germline. CDR3 nucleotide sequence: TGTGCCAGCAGCCCGCGACTAGCGGGAGGCTACGAGCAGTACTTC. Translation gives CASSPRLAGGYEQYF.

This clone occurred a few times. The rearrangement uses TRBV11-2 and TRBJ1-2, with a tentative D call TRBD1 (5 bases). The CDR3 loop spans 13 amino acids. The V and J ends lost 5 bases and 7 bases respectively, with 14 bases between them. The germline CDR1 and CDR2 sequences are SGHAT and FQNNGV. CDR3 sequence: CASSPLRGIGYTF. The CDR3 DNA is TGTGCCAGCAGCCCTCTTCGGGGGATTGGCTACACCTTC.

This clone was detected a few times. This chain joins TRBV5-6 and TRBJ1-1; no clear D gene. Per the germline V gene, CDR1 is SGHDT and CDR2 is YYEEEE. CDR3 length equals 12 residues. V lost 0 bases and J lost 11, with 11 bases in between. CDR3 nucleotides: TGTGCCAGCAGCTTGGAAGTAGGGAGGGCTTTCTTT. Its translation: CASSLEVGRAFF.

The CDR3 nucleotides are TGTGCCAGCAGTTTAAGTCTAGCGGGAGTATTTGAGCAGTACTTC. Residues: CASSLSLAGVFEQYF. V is TRBV27 and J is TRBJ2-7; 10 bases agree with TRBD2. Germline trimming cut 2 bases from V and 7 bases from J; bases unmatched to any gene: 8. Germline lookup yields CDR1 MNHEY and CDR2 SMNVEV (reference sequence). The CDR3 runs 15 residues.

The chain joins TRBV7-2 to TRBJ1-2; TRBD1 is a possible D gene (6 bases). This CDR3 is 14 amino acids long. Trimming pared 3 bases from V and 3 bases from J, leaving 11 bases between. Germline values: CDR1 SGHTA, CDR2 FQGNSA. CDR3: CASSLSRGHYGYTF. The CDR3 region has the DNA TGTGCCAGCAGCTTGAGTCGGGGGCACTATGGCTACACCTTC.

V and J are TRBV28 and TRBJ2-7; 7 bases line up with TRBD1. V was clipped by 2 bases and J by 1 base; unmatched bases: 11. CDR1 is MDHEN, CDR2 SYDVKM, per germline. The CDR3 totals 17 residues. CDR3 in DNA: TGTGCCAGCAGTTTACCTCTCGGACAGGTCTTATCCTACGAGCAGTACTTC. Translated, it gives CASSLPLGQVLSYEQYF. The full variable domain, in which reference TRBV28 and TRBJ2-7 provide the parts outside the CDR3, is DVKVTQSSRYLVKRTGEKVFLECVQDMDHENMFWYRQDPGLGLRLIYFSYDVKMKEKGDIPEGYSVSREKKERFSLILESASTNQTSMYLCASSLPLGQVLSYEQYFGPGTRLTVT.

The V call is TRBV28, the J call TRBJ2-7; D call uncertain. V shed 5 bases and J shed 5 bases, with 22 bases lying between them. Germline V gene sequence: CDR1 MDHEN, CDR2 SYDVKM. The CDR3 totals 16 residues. CDR3 protein: CASSKARTAMSNEQYF. The CDR3 DNA sequence: TGTGCCAGCAGTAAAGCCCGGACCGCGATGTCCAACGAGCAGTACTTC.

The chain has TRBV29-1 and TRBJ1-1; perhaps TRBD1 as D (5 bases). V was pared by 4 bases and J by 1 base, with 16 bases between. This CDR3 spans 15 amino acids. Germline CDR1 and CDR2: SQVTM and ANQGSEA. The chain's CDR3 is CSVVGNRGANTEAFF. CDR3 DNA: TGCAGCGTTGTAGGTAATCGGGGCGCGAACACTGAAGCTTTCTTT.

The CDR3 region is CASSLPPGQGAQSEQFF. The CDR3 nucleotides are TGTGCCAGCAGCCTGCCCCCTGGACAGGGGGCGCAGAGTGAGCAGTTCTTC. The chain carries TRBV5-6 and TRBJ2-1; TRBD1 matches 11 bases. CDR3 length equals 17 residues. The V and J ends lost 4 bases and 9 bases, in that order; junction bases with no gene match: 15. The germline CDR1 and CDR2 sequences are SGHDT and YYEEEE.

V is TRBV10-1 and J is TRBJ1-5; D might be TRBD1 (6 bases). This CDR3 has 14 residues. Trimming took off 6 bases at V and 10 bases at J, with 19 bases between the two ends. Germline loops: CDR1 WNHNN, CDR2 SYGVQD (reference sequence). In DNA form, the CDR3 reads TGCGCCAGCAGGGTCCTTGACAGGCAGAAACCCCAGCATTTT. The encoded protein is CASRVLDRQKPQHF.

The chain combines TRBV28 with TRBJ2-7, with TRBD2 as a possible D gene (6 bases). Trimming removed 4 bases from V and 3 bases from J, with 16 bases in between. CDR3 length equals 15 residues. The V gene's germline CDR1 is MDHEN and CDR2 SYDVKM. The CDR3 here is CASSSGSGLNYEQYF. The CDR3 nucleotides read TGTGCCAGCAGTTCCGGGAGCGGGCTGAACTACGAGCAGTACTTC. The full variable domain, rest sourced from reference TRBV28 and TRBJ2-7, is DVKVTQSSRYLVKRTGEKVFLECVQDMDHENMFWYRQDPGLGLRLIYFSYDVKMKEKGDIPEGYSVSREKKERFSLILESASTNQTSMYLCASSSGSGLNYEQYFGPGTRLTVT.